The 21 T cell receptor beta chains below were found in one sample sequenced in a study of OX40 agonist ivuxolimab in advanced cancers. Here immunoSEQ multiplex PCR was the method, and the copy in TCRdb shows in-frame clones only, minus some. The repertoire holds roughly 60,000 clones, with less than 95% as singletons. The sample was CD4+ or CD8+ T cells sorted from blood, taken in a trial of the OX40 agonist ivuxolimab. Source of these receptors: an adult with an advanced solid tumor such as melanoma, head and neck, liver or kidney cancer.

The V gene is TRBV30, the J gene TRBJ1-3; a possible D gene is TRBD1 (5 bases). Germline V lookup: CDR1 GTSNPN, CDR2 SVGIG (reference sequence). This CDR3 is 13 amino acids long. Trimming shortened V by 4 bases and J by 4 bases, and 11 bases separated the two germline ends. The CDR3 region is CAWTGESGNTIYF. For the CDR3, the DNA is TGTGCCTGGACGGGGGAATCGGGAAACACCATATATTTT.

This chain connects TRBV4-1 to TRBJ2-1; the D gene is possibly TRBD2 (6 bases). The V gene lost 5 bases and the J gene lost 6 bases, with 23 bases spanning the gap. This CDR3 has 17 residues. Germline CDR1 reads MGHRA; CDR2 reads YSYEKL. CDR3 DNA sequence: TGCGCCAGCAGCGTAAGAACGGGGGTTGGGGGAACCAATGAGCAGTTCTTC. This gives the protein CASSVRTGVGGTNEQFF.

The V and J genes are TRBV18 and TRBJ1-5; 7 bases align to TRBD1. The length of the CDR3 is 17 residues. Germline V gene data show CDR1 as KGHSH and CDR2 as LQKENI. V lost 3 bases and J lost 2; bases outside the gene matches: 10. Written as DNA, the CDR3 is TGTGCCAGCTCACCTTTAGGACAGGTGGGAGGCAATCAGCCCCAGCATTTT. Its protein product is CASSPLGQVGGNQPQHF.

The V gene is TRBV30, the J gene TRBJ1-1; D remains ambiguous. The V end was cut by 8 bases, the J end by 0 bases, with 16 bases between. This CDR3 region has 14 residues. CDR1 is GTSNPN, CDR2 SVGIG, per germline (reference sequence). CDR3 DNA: TGTGCCGTATACCTGGAGGAGTTGAACACTGAAGCTTTCTTT. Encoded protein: CAVYLEELNTEAFF.

As DNA, the CDR3 is TGTGCCAGCAGCCCCGGACAGGTACCTCAGCCCCAGCATTTT. Encoded protein: CASSPGQVPQPQHF. V usage is TRBV27 and J usage is TRBJ1-5, with 7 bases that match TRBD1. The CDR3 runs 14 residues. Germline CDR1 MNHEY, CDR2 SMNVEV (reference sequence). The V gene end was trimmed by 6 bases and the J gene end by 6 bases; junction bases not matched to a gene: 8.

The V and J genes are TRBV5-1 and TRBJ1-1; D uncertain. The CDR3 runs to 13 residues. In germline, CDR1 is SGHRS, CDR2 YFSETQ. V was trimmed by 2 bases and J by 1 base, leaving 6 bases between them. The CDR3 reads CASSLSKNTEAFF. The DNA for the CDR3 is TGCGCCAGCAGCTTATCAAAGAACACTGAAGCTTTCTTT.

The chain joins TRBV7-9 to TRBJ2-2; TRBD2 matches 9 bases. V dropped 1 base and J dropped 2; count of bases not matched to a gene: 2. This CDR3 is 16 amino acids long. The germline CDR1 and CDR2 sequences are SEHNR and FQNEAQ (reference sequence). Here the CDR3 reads CASSLGLAVNTGELFF. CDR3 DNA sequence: TGTGCCAGCAGCTTAGGACTAGCGGTAAACACCGGGGAGCTGTTTTTT.

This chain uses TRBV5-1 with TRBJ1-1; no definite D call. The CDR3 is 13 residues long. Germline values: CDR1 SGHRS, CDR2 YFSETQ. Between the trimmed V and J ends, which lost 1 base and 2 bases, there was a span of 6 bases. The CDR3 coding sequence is TGCGCCAGCAGCTTGCAGGAAAACACTGAAGCTTTCTTT. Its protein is CASSLQENTEAFF.

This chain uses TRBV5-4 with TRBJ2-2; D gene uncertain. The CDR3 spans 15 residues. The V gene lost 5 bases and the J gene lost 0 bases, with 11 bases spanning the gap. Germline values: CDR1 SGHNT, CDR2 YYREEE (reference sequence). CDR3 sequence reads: CASSRFSANTGELFF. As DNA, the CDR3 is TGTGCCAGCAGTCGTTTCTCCGCGAACACCGGGGAGCTGTTTTTT.

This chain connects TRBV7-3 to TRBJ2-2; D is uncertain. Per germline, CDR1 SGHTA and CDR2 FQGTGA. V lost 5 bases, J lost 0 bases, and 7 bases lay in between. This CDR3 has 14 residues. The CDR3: CASSLASNTGELFF. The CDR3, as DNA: TGTGCCAGCAGCCTCGCTTCGAACACCGGGGAGCTGTTTTTT.

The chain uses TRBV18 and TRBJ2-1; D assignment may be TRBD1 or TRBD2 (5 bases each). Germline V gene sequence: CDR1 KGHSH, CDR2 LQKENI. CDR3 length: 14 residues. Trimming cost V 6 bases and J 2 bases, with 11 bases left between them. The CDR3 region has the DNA TGTGCCAGCTCCCACCGGGACGCCTACAATGAGCAGTTCTTC. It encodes CASSHRDAYNEQFF.

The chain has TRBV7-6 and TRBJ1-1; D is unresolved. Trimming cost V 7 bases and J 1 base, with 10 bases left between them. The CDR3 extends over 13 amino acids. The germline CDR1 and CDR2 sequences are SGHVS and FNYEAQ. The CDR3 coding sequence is TGTGCCAGCACCTCACAGCCGAACACTGAAGCTTTCTTT. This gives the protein CASTSQPNTEAFF. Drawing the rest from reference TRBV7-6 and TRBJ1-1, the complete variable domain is GAGVSQSPRYKVTKRGQDVALRCDPISGHVSLYWYRQALGQGPEFLTYFNYEAQQDKSGLPNDRFSAERPEGSISTLTIQRTEQRDSAMYRCASTSQPNTEAFFGQGTRLTVV.

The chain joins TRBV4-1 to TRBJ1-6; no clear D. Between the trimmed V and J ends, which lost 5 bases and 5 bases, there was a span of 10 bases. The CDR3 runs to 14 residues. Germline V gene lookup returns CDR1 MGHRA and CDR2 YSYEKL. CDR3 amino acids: CASSARIDNSPLHF. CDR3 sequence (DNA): TGCGCCAGCAGCGCCCGGATAGATAATTCACCCCTCCACTTT.

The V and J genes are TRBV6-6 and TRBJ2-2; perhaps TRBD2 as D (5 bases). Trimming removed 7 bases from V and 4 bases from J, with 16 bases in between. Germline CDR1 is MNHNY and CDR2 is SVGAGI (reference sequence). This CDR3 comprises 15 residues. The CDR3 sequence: CASMLAVAGTGELFF. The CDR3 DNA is TGTGCCAGCATGTTGGCGGTTGCGGGCACCGGGGAGCTGTTTTTT.

DNA for the CDR3: TGTGCCAGCTCACCACAGGGGTTCAGGAACTACGAGCAGTACTTC. Translating gives CASSPQGFRNYEQYF. This chain links TRBV18 with TRBJ2-7; possibly TRBD1 for D (5 bases). Germline CDR1 and CDR2: KGHSH and LQKENI. Deletions cut 1 base from V and 3 bases from J, with 13 bases between. CDR3 length equals 15 residues. Variable domain in full (rest from reference TRBV18 and TRBJ2-7): NAGVMQNPRHLVRRRGQEARLRCSPMKGHSHVYWYRQLPEEGLKFMVYLQKENIIDESGMPKERFSAEFPKEGPSILRIQQVVRGDSAAYFCASSPQGFRNYEQYFGPGTRLTVT.

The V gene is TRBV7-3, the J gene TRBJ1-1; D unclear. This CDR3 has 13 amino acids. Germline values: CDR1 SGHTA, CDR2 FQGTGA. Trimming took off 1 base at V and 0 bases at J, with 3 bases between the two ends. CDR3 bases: TGTGCCAGCAGCTTAAGGATGAACACTGAAGCTTTCTTT. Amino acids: CASSLRMNTEAFF.

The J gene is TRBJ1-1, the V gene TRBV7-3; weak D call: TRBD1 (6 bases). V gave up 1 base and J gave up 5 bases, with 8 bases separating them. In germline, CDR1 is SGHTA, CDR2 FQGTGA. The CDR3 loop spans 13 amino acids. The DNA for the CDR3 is TGTGCCAGCAGCTTAAACAGGGTGACTGAAGCTTTCTTT. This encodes CASSLNRVTEAFF.

The CDR3 region is CASRRQETQYF. CDR3 nucleotides: TGTGCCAGCAGGAGACAAGAGACCCAGTACTTC. This chain links TRBV11-2 with TRBJ2-5; D is ambiguous. The V end lost 6 bases, the J end lost 2 bases, and 4 bases lay between the germline ends. Germline V lookup: CDR1 SGHAT, CDR2 FQNNGV. The CDR3 sequence is 11 residues long.

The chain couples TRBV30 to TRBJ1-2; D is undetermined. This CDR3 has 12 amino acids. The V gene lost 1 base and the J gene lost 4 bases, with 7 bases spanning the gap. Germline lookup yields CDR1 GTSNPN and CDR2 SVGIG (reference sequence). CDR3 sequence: CAWSGMFYGYTF. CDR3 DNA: TGTGCCTGGAGTGGTATGTTCTATGGCTACACCTTC.

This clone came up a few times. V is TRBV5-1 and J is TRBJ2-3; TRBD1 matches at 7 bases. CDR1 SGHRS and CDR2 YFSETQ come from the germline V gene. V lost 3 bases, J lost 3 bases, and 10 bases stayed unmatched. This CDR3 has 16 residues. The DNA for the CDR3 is TGCGCCAGCAGCTCCTGGGACAGATGGGGAACAGATACGCAGTATTTT. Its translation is CASSSWDRWGTDTQYF.

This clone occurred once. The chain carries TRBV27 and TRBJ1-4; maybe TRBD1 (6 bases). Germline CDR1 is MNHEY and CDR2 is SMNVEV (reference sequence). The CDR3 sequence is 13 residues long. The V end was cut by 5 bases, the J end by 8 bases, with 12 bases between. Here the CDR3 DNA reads TGTGCCAGCAGTCGACAGAGGGGGGAAAAACTGTTTTTT. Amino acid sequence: CASSRQRGEKLFF.